Listed below are T cell receptor beta chains from one sample, sequenced in a study of blood T cell repertoires in COVID-19. TCRdb keeps only in-frame clones here, not all; method: immunoSEQ multiplex PCR. The table records 150,000 to 180,000 clones, roughly four fifths of them present only once. The sequencing input was peripheral blood. These receptor sequences come from a woman aged 55-69 years with acute or convalescent COVID-19. Each CDR3 is given with its conserved first and last residue. A D gene is named only where the DNA matches it firmly. Clone size is shown for a subset of rows, as once, few, many or a class of expanded clone.

abundance	v_gene	d_gene	j_gene	CDR3nt	CDR3aa
-	TRBV6-6	TRBD1	TRBJ2-2	TGTGCCAGCCAAGGGACAGGATGGACCGGGGAGCTGTTTTTT	CASQGTGWTGELFF
few	TRBV2	TRBD2	TRBJ2-5	TGTGCCAGCAGGGTGGGACTAAGTTCGGTCGGTACCCAGTACTTC	CASRVGLSSVGTQYF
-	TRBV19	-	TRBJ2-6	TGTGCCAGTAGTACAGACCTCTCTGGGGCCAACGTCCTGACTTTC	CASSTDLSGANVLTF
-	TRBV5-1	-	TRBJ1-2	TGCGCCAGCACACTAGGAGGGGCAAACTATGGCTACACCTTC	CASTLGGANYGYTF
-	TRBV6-5	-	TRBJ1-3	TGTGCCAGCAGTTACACCTCACGAGCCTCTGGAAACACCATATATTTT	CASSYTSRASGNTIYF
-	TRBV18	TRBD1	TRBJ2-3	TGTGCCAGCTCACGTCCGGGACAGGAGGGGCGAGCGCAGTATTTT	CASSRPGQEGRAQYF
-	TRBV6-5	-	TRBJ2-3	TGTGCCAGCAGTTACTCCGCTAGGCGCACAGATACGCAGTATTTT	CASSYSARRTDTQYF
-	TRBV7-9	-	TRBJ2-2	TGTGCCAGCAGCACGACAGAAACCGGGGAGCTGTTTTTT	CASSTTETGELFF
-	TRBV6-5	-	TRBJ1-5	TGTGCCAGCAAGGACAGATATCAGCCCCAGCATTTT	CASKDRYQPQHF
-	TRBV3-1/TRBV3-2	TRBD1	TRBJ2-1	TGTGCCAGCGGACAGGGGACCGCCTACAATGAGCAGTTCTTC	CASGQGTAYNEQFF
-	TRBV5-1	-	TRBJ1-6	TGCGCCAGCAGCTTGGACCCGGATAATTCACCCCTCCACTTT	CASSLDPDNSPLHF
-	TRBV6-5	TRBD1	TRBJ1-3	TGTGCCAGCAGTTACGACAGGGCCTCCTCTGGAAACACCATATATTTT	CASSYDRASSGNTIYF
-	TRBV12-3/TRBV12-4	-	TRBJ1-2	TGTGCCAGCAGCTTGGGGGGTCCGTATGGCTACACCTTC	CASSLGGPYGYTF
-	TRBV6-5	-	TRBJ1-2	TGTGCCAGCAGTTCCAACCAGGGAAACTATGGCTACACCTTC	CASSSNQGNYGYTF
-	TRBV7-2	-	TRBJ2-5	TGTGCCAGCAGCCACCGACGGGGGGCAGAAGAGACCCAGTACTTC	CASSHRRGAEETQYF
-	TRBV6-5	TRBD1	TRBJ1-2	TGTGCCAGCAGGAGTGACAGGGCCTATGGCTACACCTTC	CASRSDRAYGYTF
-	TRBV3-1/TRBV3-2	TRBD2	TRBJ2-7	TGTGCCAGCAGCCCCGGACTAGCGGGGGCCACGGACGAGCAGTACTTC	CASSPGLAGATDEQYF
-	TRBV10-3	-	TRBJ1-1	TGTGTCATCAGGCAACAGGGAACGAACACTGAAGCTTTCTTT	CVIRQQGTNTEAFF
-	TRBV7-2	-	TRBJ2-5	TGTGCCAGCAGCTTATCAAACTTGGAGGTCGAGACCCAGTACTTC	CASSLSNLEVETQYF
-	TRBV18	-	TRBJ1-5	TGTGCCAGCTCACCCTACCCGGGGAGGGCGGGACAGCCCCAGCATTTT	CASSPYPGRAGQPQHF
-	TRBV5-6	TRBD1	TRBJ1-6	TGTGCCAGCACCGACAGGGGGAAGGGAAATTCACCCCTCCACTTT	CASTDRGKGNSPLHF
-	TRBV6-5	-	TRBJ1-1	TGTGCCAGCAGTTACTCTGGGCAAAGTACTGAAGCTTTCTTT	CASSYSGQSTEAFF
once	TRBV24-1	TRBD1	TRBJ2-3	TGTGCCACCAGTGGGGACAGGCCTAGCACAGATACGCAGTATTTT	CATSGDRPSTDTQYF
-	TRBV6-5	-	TRBJ1-5	TGTGCCAGCAGAGGACAGAACAATCAGCCCCAGCATTTT	CASRGQNNQPQHF
-	TRBV7-3	-	TRBJ1-1	TGTGCCAGCAGCGCCGACAGGAACACTGAAGCTTTCTTT	CASSADRNTEAFF
-	TRBV2	-	TRBJ2-5	TGTGCCAGCAGTGTTACGGGGGTGGGGAGACCCCCCCGAGCCCAGACCCAGTACTTC	CASSVTGVGRPPRAQTQYF
-	TRBV29-1	-	TRBJ1-6	TGCAGCGTTGACTTTAGATCACCCCTCCACTTT	CSVDFRSPLHF
once	TRBV6-6	-	TRBJ1-2	TGTGCCAGCAGCCTAAACCTACAGGGTTTAAATGGCTACACCTTC	CASSLNLQGLNGYTF
-	TRBV7-9	-	TRBJ1-3	TGTGCCAGCAGCTTCGGGGTTGGAAACACCATATATTTT	CASSFGVGNTIYF
once	TRBV14	TRBD1	TRBJ2-4	TGTGCCAGCAGCCCGGGACAGGGGGCCAAAAACATTCAGTACTTC	CASSPGQGAKNIQYF
-	TRBV14	-	TRBJ1-3	TGTGCCAGCAGTCCGACAGGCTTCTCTGGAAACACCATATATTTT	CASSPTGFSGNTIYF
-	TRBV19	-	TRBJ2-3	TGTGCCAGTAGTCCACAAGCAGATACGCAGTATTTT	CASSPQADTQYF
once	TRBV19	TRBD1	TRBJ2-4	TGTGCCAGTAGTGCTGGACAGGTTCTAGCCAAAAACATTCAGTACTTC	CASSAGQVLAKNIQYF
-	TRBV3-1/TRBV3-2	TRBD1	TRBJ1-6	TGTGCCAGCAGCCAGGGCGACAGGGGTTCACCCCTCCACTTT	CASSQGDRGSPLHF
-	TRBV5-1	-	TRBJ1-1	TGCGCCAGCAGCTTAGGGGCAGCGAACACTGAAGCTTTCTTT	CASSLGAANTEAFF
-	TRBV10-1	TRBD2	TRBJ2-1	TGCGCCAGCAGTAGGGAGGTCGGGAGGCTCAATGAGCAGTTCTTC	CASSREVGRLNEQFF
-	TRBV6-5	-	TRBJ1-5	TGTGCCAGCAGTTTGAGACAGGCATACAATCAGCCCCAGCATTTT	CASSLRQAYNQPQHF
-	TRBV3-1/TRBV3-2	TRBD1	TRBJ1-2	TGTGCCAGCAGCCAAGATTGGGACAGGGCGGGATATGGCTACACCTTC	CASSQDWDRAGYGYTF
-	TRBV10-3	TRBD1	TRBJ1-6	TGTGCCATCAGTGACGGACAGGGGGGAAATTCACCCCTCCACTTT	CAISDGQGGNSPLHF
-	TRBV7-3	-	TRBJ2-7	TGTGCCAGCAGCTTAACGTTTCGGGGGGCGACGGGTCGGTACGAGCAGTACTTC	CASSLTFRGATGRYEQYF
-	TRBV5-1	TRBD1	TRBJ1-4	TGCGCCAGCAGCTATGATGGGACAGCCGCTAATGAAAAACTGTTTTTT	CASSYDGTAANEKLFF
once	TRBV9	-	TRBJ1-4	TGTGCCAGCAGCGTAGGTACAACTAATGAAAAACTGTTTTTT	CASSVGTTNEKLFF
-	TRBV3-1/TRBV3-2	TRBD2	TRBJ2-1	TGTGCCAGCAGCTACACTAGCGGGGCCACCTACAATGAGCAGTTCTTC	CASSYTSGATYNEQFF
-	TRBV14	-	TRBJ1-1	TGTGCCAGCAGCCATAGCGGGGGCCCTGAGGACACTGAAGCTTTCTTT	CASSHSGGPEDTEAFF
-	TRBV11-2	-	TRBJ1-1	TGTGCCAGCGGCTTGGGGCGGACTGAAGCTTTCTTT	CASGLGRTEAFF
-	TRBV4-1	-	TRBJ1-1	TGCGCCAGCAGCCAAGATCAGGTTGCGAACACTGAAGCTTTCTTT	CASSQDQVANTEAFF
-	TRBV10-3	TRBD1	TRBJ2-5	TGTGCCATTTATAGACAGGGGGCTACGTGGGAGACCCAGTACTTC	CAIYRQGATWETQYF